This record looks at one T cell receptor beta chain sequence and its context. As yet, its antigen is unknown. The data derive from a study of graft-versus-host responses after intestinal transplantation. About the research overall: Each transplant was multivisceral, liver-intestinal, or isolated intestinal.

Some clones are missing from TCRdb's copy, which holds only in-frame ones; the method was immunoSEQ multiplex PCR. The sample has 35,000 to 45,000 clones, over 85% seen once. Germline V gene sequence: CDR1 SGHNT, CDR2 YYREEE (reference sequence). The CDR3 spans 16 residues. V was pared by 1 base and J by 6 bases, with 20 bases between. Study-level results: Allografts from individuals with graft-donor T cell macrochimerism displayed high graft-versus-host to host-versus-graft clonal ratios. The marrow of recipients harbored GvH clones, and ileum or blood showed some of them first.

This sequence was found in a human patient who received an intestinal transplant, so some T cells may come from the graft donor. The V gene is TRBV5-4, the J gene TRBJ2-7, with a possible D match to TRBD1 (7 bases). Specimen: PBMCs, collected around 270 days after transplant. CDR3 in amino acids: CASSLSRRGQFSEQYF. The CDR3 coding sequence is TGTGCCAGCAGCTTGTCTCGGCGGGGACAGTTCAGCGAGCAGTACTTC.